These T cell receptor beta chains were read from a single sample in a study of tumor-infiltrating lymphocytes in primary liver carcinoma. One entry per CDR3 protein results from TCRdb running MiXCR on the multiplex PCR reads. The table has 250,000 to 350,000 distinct CDR3 sequences, more than 55% seen once. The sample was peripheral blood. The receptor set was obtained from a woman between 25 and 40 years old with primary liver carcinoma and hepatitis B virus infection. The CDR3 runs from the conserved cysteine through the conserved F or W. A D gene is named only where the DNA matches it firmly. Rows give clone size only sometimes, using once, few, many, or a class for an expanded clone.

V gene	J gene	CDR3 length	clone size	D gene	CDR3 DNA	CDR3 protein
TRBV20-1	TRBJ2-1	13	NA	NA	TGCAGTGCTAGCCGACTAGTCTACAATGAGCAGTTCTTC	CSASRLVYNEQFF
TRBV11-2	TRBJ1-3	13	NA	NA	TGTGCCAGCAGCTTAGATGCTGGAAACACCATATATTTT	CASSLDAGNTIYF
TRBV7-9	TRBJ2-5	18	NA	TRBD2	TGTGCCAGCAGCCCAGAGCTGTCAACTAGCGGGATTCAAGAGACCCAGTACTTC	CASSPELSTSGIQETQYF
TRBV5-4	TRBJ2-7	15	NA	NA	TGTGCCAGCAGCTCTGCCCCCTGGGACAAATACGAGCAGTACTTC	CASSSAPWDKYEQYF
TRBV12-3/TRBV12-4	TRBJ2-2	14	NA	TRBD2	TGTACCAGCAGGACTAGCGGTTCGGGAAGGGAGCTGTTTTTT	CTSRTSGSGRELFF
TRBV12-3/TRBV12-4	TRBJ2-4	14	NA	NA	TGTGCCAGCAGTTTGGTGGGAGCCAAAAACATTCAGTACTTC	CASSLVGAKNIQYF
TRBV28	TRBJ2-1	13	few	NA	TGTGCCAGCAGTTCGACTACCGACAATGAGCAGTTCTTC	CASSSTTDNEQFF
TRBV11-2	TRBJ2-7	15	many	NA	TGTGCCAGCAGCTCTGACAGGTCTCATTCCTACGAGCAGTACTTC	CASSSDRSHSYEQYF
TRBV11-2	TRBJ2-2	15	few	NA	TGTGCCAGCAGCTTAGGTCAGCTGAACACCGGGGAGCTGTTTTTT	CASSLGQLNTGELFF
TRBV5-4	TRBJ2-1	15	NA	TRBD2	TGTGCCAGCAGTGCCCCAGCGGGAGTAAAAAATGAGCAGTTCTTC	CASSAPAGVKNEQFF
TRBV4-2	TRBJ2-7	16	NA	NA	TGTGCCAGCAGCCAAGGGACCCAGTGGGAGGTCTTCGAGCAGTACTTC	CASSQGTQWEVFEQYF
TRBV28	TRBJ2-7	16	once	NA	TGTGCCAGCAGTCCCCGCGACGCCAAGGGGTACTACGAGCAGTACTTC	CASSPRDAKGYYEQYF
TRBV6-2/TRBV6-3	TRBJ1-2	15	NA	NA	TGTGCCAACAGGCGTCCCGGGGCAGGGATCTATGGCTACACCTTC	CANRRPGAGIYGYTF
TRBV4-1	TRBJ1-5	14	NA	NA	TGCGTCAGCAGCCAAGATGGGGGCAATCAGCCCCAGCATTTT	CVSSQDGGNQPQHF
TRBV24-1	TRBJ2-7	17	NA	TRBD1	TGTGCCACCAGTGACCTTAAAGGGACAGTGAGAGCCTACGAGCAGTACTTC	CATSDLKGTVRAYEQYF
TRBV11-1	TRBJ2-1	18	NA	NA	TGTGCCAGCAGTTCATTCCGGGGCAGGTCAGACCTGGACAATGAGCAGTTCTTC	CASSSFRGRSDLDNEQFF
TRBV4-3	TRBJ2-1	16	NA	NA	TGCGCCAGCAGCCAAGATCCCTACTCAGAATACAGTGAGCAGTTCTTC	CASSQDPYSEYSEQFF
TRBV11-3	TRBJ2-3	15	NA	TRBD2	TGTGCCATCAGCTTCGGACCAGCGGGAGGGGCTACGCAGTACTTT	CAISFGPAGGATQYF
TRBV5-4	TRBJ1-2	12	many	NA	TGTGCCAGCAGCTTAGGCACTTATGGCTACACCTTC	CASSLGTYGYTF
TRBV5-1	TRBJ1-1	13	few	TRBD1	TGCGCCAGCAGTGGTGCGACAGGGTTCGAAGCTTTCTTT	CASSGATGFEAFF
TRBV13	TRBJ2-7	17	NA	TRBD2	TGTGCCAGCAGCTCTCTAGATACGGCGGGAGTATCCCACGAGCAGTACTTC	CASSSLDTAGVSHEQYF
TRBV6-5	TRBJ1-2	14	NA	TRBD1	TGTGCCAGCAGTGGGACAGTTCCTAACTATGGCAACACCTTC	CASSGTVPNYGNTF
TRBV7-8	TRBJ2-5	18	NA	TRBD2	TGTGCCAGCACCCCGGCTGCGGGAGGGCCAGGGAGGCAAGAGACCCAATACTTC	CASTPAAGGPGRQETQYF
TRBV19	TRBJ1-1	13	NA	NA	TGTGCCAGTCGGAGGGAGGCGAACACTGAAGCTTTCTTT	CASRREANTEAFF
TRBV7-9	TRBJ1-2	13	few	NA	TGTGCCAGCAGCCCTTCTGGGGCTTCTGGCTACACCTTC	CASSPSGASGYTF
TRBV10-3	TRBJ2-6	16	NA	NA	TGTGCCATCAATGGGGTATCCAGCTCTGGGGTCAACGTCCTGACTTTC	CAINGVSSSGVNVLTF
TRBV29-1	TRBJ1-1	14	few	TRBD1	TGCAGCGTTTCCAACAACAGGGGGAGCACTGAAGCTTTCTTT	CSVSNNRGSTEAFF
TRBV6-2/TRBV6-3	TRBJ1-5	12	NA	NA	TGTGGCAGCCGGGAAAAGACTCAGCCCCAGCATTTT	CGSREKTQPQHF
TRBV12-3/TRBV12-4	TRBJ2-2	15	many	TRBD1	TGTGCCAGCAGTTCGACAGGGGGCATAACCGGGGAGCTGTTTTTT	CASSSTGGITGELFF
TRBV12-3/TRBV12-4	TRBJ2-3	16	NA	TRBD1	TGTGCCGGCAGAGAAGGACAGGGAGGTTGGACAGATACGCAGTATTTT	CAGREGQGGWTDTQYF
TRBV19	TRBJ2-1	16	NA	NA	TGTGCCAGTAGTCTCGATCTAGAAAGACCCTACAATGAGCAGTTCTTC	CASSLDLERPYNEQFF
TRBV11-2	TRBJ2-3	13	NA	NA	TGTGCCAGCAGCTTAGAGCTAGGGGATAGGCAGTATTTT	CASSLELGDRQYF
TRBV7-8	TRBJ2-6	15	NA	NA	TGTGCCAGCAATCAGACCCGCTCTGGGGCCAACGTCCTGACTTTC	CASNQTRSGANVLTF
TRBV6-5	TRBJ2-1	13	NA	NA	TGTGCCAACATAGGGCTGTGGGACAATGATCAGTTCTTC	CANIGLWDNDQFF
TRBV5-4	TRBJ1-6	14	few	NA	TGTGCCAGCAGTTTATGGGGGGCGGATTCACCCCTCCACTTT	CASSLWGADSPLHF
TRBV10-3	TRBJ2-3	15	NA	NA	TGTGCCATCAGTAAGACCGGAGACAGCACAGATACGCAGTATTTT	CAISKTGDSTDTQYF
TRBV10-3	TRBJ2-5	13	many	NA	TGTGCCATCAGCTCGGGAGTTCAAGAGACCCAGTACTTC	CAISSGVQETQYF
TRBV6-5	TRBJ1-2	13	many	NA	TGTGCCAGCAGGGGGGGAGGGAACTATGGCTACACCTTC	CASRGGGNYGYTF
TRBV5-4	TRBJ2-3	17	NA	TRBD2	TGTGCCAGCAGCTTACCCCCGAGACTAGCGGGCACAGATACTCAGTATTTT	CASSLPPRLAGTDTQYF
TRBV9	TRBJ1-1	16	NA	TRBD1	TGTGCCAGCAACGTAGCCCCCGGGACAGGGGGCACTGAAGCTTTCTTT	CASNVAPGTGGTEAFF
TRBV11-3	TRBJ2-7	14	many	NA	TGTGCCAGCAGCTTAGGGCAGGGGATATCCGAGCAGTACTTC	CASSLGQGISEQYF
TRBV5-6	TRBJ2-2	13	NA	NA	TGTGCCAGCAGCAGGAGTTCCACCGGGGAGCTGTTTTTT	CASSRSSTGELFF
TRBV29-1	TRBJ1-2	12	NA	NA	TGCATTGTCGGGGGGGTAAACTATGGCTACACCTTC	CIVGGVNYGYTF
TRBV6-5	TRBJ1-5	14	NA	TRBD1	TGTGCCAACAGACCCACAGGGGGCGGGCAGCCCCAGCATTTT	CANRPTGGGQPQHF
TRBV28	TRBJ1-1	11	NA	TRBD1	TGTGCCAGCAGGGGGGACAGGGAAGCTTTCTTT	CASRGDREAFF
TRBV6-6	TRBJ2-1	14	many	TRBD2	TGTGCCAGCAGTTACGGGACTAGTGGCAATGAGCAGTTCTTC	CASSYGTSGNEQFF
TRBV6-5	TRBJ2-2	16	NA	NA	TGTGCCAGCAGCTTCCTAGTGGGGGTAAACACCGGGGAGCTGTTTTTT	CASSFLVGVNTGELFF
TRBV30	TRBJ1-2	13	few	TRBD1	TGTGCCTGGAGTTTTGAGACAGGGTACGGCTACACCTTC	CAWSFETGYGYTF
TRBV5-1	TRBJ1-1	14	NA	TRBD1	TGCGCCAGCAGTGCACAGGGGGCGCACACTGAAGCTTTCTTT	CASSAQGAHTEAFF
TRBV29-1	TRBJ1-1	12	NA	TRBD1	TGCAGCGCCCGGACAGGGGGTACTGAAGCTTTCTTT	CSARTGGTEAFF
TRBV4-1	TRBJ2-5	15	medium-sized	NA	TGCGCCAGCAGCCAAGAAGAGAGGGGGGGCGAGACCCAGTACTTC	CASSQEERGGETQYF
TRBV11-1	TRBJ2-7	13	many	NA	TGTGCCAGCAGCCCGGGACACTCGATCGAGCAGTACTTC	CASSPGHSIEQYF
TRBV5-6	TRBJ2-3	13	many	NA	TGTGCCAGCAGCTCCACGGGGACAGATACGCAGTATTTT	CASSSTGTDTQYF
TRBV7-9	TRBJ1-4	15	NA	TRBD1	TGTGCCAGCAGCCCCTCAGGGGGGGAAAATGAAAAACTGTTTTTT	CASSPSGGENEKLFF
TRBV7-8	TRBJ2-3	14	NA	NA	TGTGCCAGCAGCCGCCGGGAAAACACAGATACGCAGTATTTT	CASSRRENTDTQYF
TRBV6-5	TRBJ2-1	11	many	NA	TGTGCCAGCAAAACGGACAATGAGCAGTTCTTC	CASKTDNEQFF
TRBV7-9	TRBJ2-3	11	NA	NA	TGTGCCAGCAGCGTCGCAGATACGCAGTATTTT	CASSVADTQYF
TRBV11-2	TRBJ2-1	14	NA	TRBD2	TGTGCTAGCAGCTTGGGAGGGCTCTACAATGAGCAGTTCTTC	CASSLGGLYNEQFF
TRBV29-1	TRBJ2-7	13	once	NA	TGCAGCGTCCACCAAAAGGGAGGCTCCGAGCAGTATTTC	CSVHQKGGSEQYF